The T cell receptor (beta chain) described here comes from a study of circulating and synovial CD4+ cells in juvenile arthritis. Findings and caveats of the study: Bulk blood CD4 repertoires were more diverse than these. Compared with bulk blood, circulating pathogenic-like lymphocytes shared substantially more CDR3 sequences with synovial T cells. Bulk blood CD4 samples held at least an order of magnitude more or fewer genomes than CPL. Traditional Vbeta family usage analysis missed the pathogenic-like versus bulk difference.

Method: immunoSEQ multiplex PCR; TCRdb's copy keeps in-frame clones and lacks some. Among tens of thousands of clones, about 95% were seen once, and the ten largest hold around 0.68%. Note on this clone: The antigen is not known.

The source material was CD4+ T cells from blood. The sequence was obtained from a human donor with juvenile idiopathic arthritis.

This CDR3 is CASSDTGLYQETQYF. The DNA for the CDR3 is TGTGCCAGCAGTGACACAGGGTTGTACCAAGAGACCCAGTACTTC. The genes are TRBV25-1 and TRBJ2-5, with a weak D call TRBD1 (6 bases). The CDR3 extends over 15 amino acids. V was clipped by 3 bases and J by 0 bases, with 11 bases between them. Germline CDR1 and CDR2: MGHDK and SYGVNS.